This T cell receptor (beta chain) is from a study of blood T cell repertoires in COVID-19. CDR1 is SNHLY, CDR2 FYNNEI, per germline. The CDR3 sequence is 15 residues long. The junction had 4 bases not matched to a gene; V was cut back by 1 base and J by 1 base. Authors' methods: Amplifying reference gene primers gave estimates of nucleated cell counts. Profiled with immunoSEQ multiplex PCR; TCRdb holds only in-frame clones, not every one. V, J and clone size derive from that table, while D and trimming were established from the DNA sequence. The repertoire holds 250,000 to 350,000 clones, with about 90% as singletons.

Sequencing was performed on peripheral blood. The sequence derives from a woman between 45 and 65 years old who had recovered from COVID-19. This chain joins TRBV2 and TRBJ2-7, with 7 bases identical to TRBD2. The CDR3 here is CASSEEQLASYEQYF. CDR3 nucleotides: TGTGCCAGCAGTGAAGAGCAACTAGCGTCCTACGAGCAGTACTTC.